The 8 T cell receptor beta chains below were found in one sample sequenced in a study of T cells in Graves' hyperthyroidism and ophthalmopathy (dated by TCRdb to between 2018 and 2020). Libraries were prepared through multiplex PCR. Data came from an Illumina HiSeq 2000. TCR beta CDR3 regions were amplified from RNA transcripts. For the first round of RT-PCR on the TCR CDR3, the HTBI primer set was used together with the Qiagen OneStep RT-PCR kit. TCRdb cleaned the public reads at Q25 with fastp, built clones with MiXCR and kept in-frame beta chains. Entries are consolidated by CDR3 protein sequence, retaining the most common genes and DNA. This sample lists about 560,000 distinct CDR3 sequences; roughly 17% were detected once. Under 20% of the sample is held by the ten biggest clonotypes. Sample: blood. All receptors derive from a woman aged 18-29 years with Graves' hyperthyroidism.

V and J are TRBV7-6 and TRBJ2-2; D possibly corresponds to TRBD2 (5 bases). The V end was cut by 5 bases, the J end by 3 bases, with 13 bases between. Germline V gene data show CDR1 as SGHVS and CDR2 as FNYEAQ. This CDR3 has 15 amino acids. CDR3 protein: CASSALATDTGELFF. CDR3 in DNA: TGTGCCAGCAGCGCTCTAGCTACGGACACCGGGGAGCTGTTTTTT.

J is TRBJ1-2 and V is TRBV3-1; 10 nucleotides agree with TRBD1. CDR3 length equals 14 residues. Losses at the gene ends were 5 bases for V and 7 bases for J; bases not matched to a gene: 7. Germline assignment: CDR1 LGHDT and CDR2 YNNKEL (reference sequence). CDR3 nucleotides: TGTGCCAGCAGCACCGGGACAGGGGAGGTTGGCTACACCTTC. This sequence encodes CASSTGTGEVGYTF.

J is TRBJ2-1 and V is TRBV11-3; D might be TRBD1 (5 bases). Germline values: CDR1 SGHNT, CDR2 YENEEA. The length of the CDR3 is 13 residues. V lost 10 bases and J lost 1, with 11 bases in between. This CDR3 reads CATRQNSYNEQFF. The DNA for the CDR3 is TGTGCCACCCGACAGAATTCCTACAATGAGCAGTTCTTC.

Only a few counts were recorded for this clonotype. A much larger clone differs by one base, so this may be a read error. This chain uses TRBV2 with TRBJ2-1; TRBD2 might be the D (6 bases). V lost 8 bases to trimming and J lost 2 bases, with 16 bases between them. Germline CDR1 reads SNHLY; CDR2 reads FYNNEI. CDR3 size: 15 residues. CDR3 in DNA: TGTGCCAGCGCGTTCGAGACTAGAGCCTACAATGAGCAGTTCTTC. Its translation is CASAFETRAYNEQFF.

This clonotype was found many times. V gene TRBV29-1 combines with J gene TRBJ1-2; a possible D gene is TRBD1 (5 bases). This CDR3 contains 13 residues. Germline CDR1 reads SQVTM; CDR2 reads ANQGSEA. Trimming removed 6 bases from V and 2 bases from J, with 13 bases in between. The CDR3 here is CSVPRSGNYGYTF. The CDR3 DNA reads as TGCAGCGTCCCCCGGTCAGGGAACTATGGCTACACCTTC.

The CDR3 nucleotides are TGCAGCGTTGAAACCCGCGGGGCGGGCGGGGAGCTGTTTTTT. It codes for CSVETRGAGGELFF. The J gene is TRBJ2-2, the V gene TRBV29-1; maybe TRBD2 (6 bases). CDR1 SQVTM and CDR2 ANQGSEA come from the germline V gene. Trimming shortened V by 2 bases and J by 7 bases, and 14 bases separated the two germline ends. The CDR3 has 14 residues.

The sample holds many counts of this clonotype. This chain links TRBV24-1 with TRBJ2-1, with D unclear. The CDR3 has 14 residues. The germline CDR1 and CDR2 sequences are KGHDR and SFDVKD. V lost 4 bases, J lost 10 bases, and 16 bases lay in between. The CDR3 nucleotides are TGTGCCACCAGTGACCGCGACTCAACACGAGAGCAGTTCTTC. This translates into CATSDRDSTREQFF.

V and J are TRBV6-1 and TRBJ2-7; 10 bases fit TRBD2. The CDR3 sequence is 16 residues long. Germline V CDR1 and CDR2: MNHNS, SASEGT. V lost 8 bases, J lost 0 bases, and 10 bases stayed unmatched. CDR3 nucleotides: TGTGCCAGCGGCTCCAGAGCGGGGGGGAACTCCTACGAGCAGTACTTC. It specifies CASGSRAGGNSYEQYF.